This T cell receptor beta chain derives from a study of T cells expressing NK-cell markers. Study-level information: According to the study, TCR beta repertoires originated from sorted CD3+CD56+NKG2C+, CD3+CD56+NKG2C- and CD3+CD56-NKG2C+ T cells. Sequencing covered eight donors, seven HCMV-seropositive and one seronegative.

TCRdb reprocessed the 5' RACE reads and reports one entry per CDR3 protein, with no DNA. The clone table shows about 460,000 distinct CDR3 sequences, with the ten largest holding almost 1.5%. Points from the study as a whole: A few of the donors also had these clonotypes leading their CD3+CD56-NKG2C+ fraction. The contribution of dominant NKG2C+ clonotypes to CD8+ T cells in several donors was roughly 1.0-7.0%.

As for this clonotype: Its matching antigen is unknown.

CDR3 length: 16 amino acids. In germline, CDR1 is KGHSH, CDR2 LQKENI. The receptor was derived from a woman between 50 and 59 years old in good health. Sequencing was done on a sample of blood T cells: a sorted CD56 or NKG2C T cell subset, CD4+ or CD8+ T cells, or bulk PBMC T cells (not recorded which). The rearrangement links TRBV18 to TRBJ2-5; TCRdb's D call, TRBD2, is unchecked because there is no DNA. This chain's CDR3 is CASSPTELAGEETQYF.